Sequencing of this TCR beta chain was carried out in a study of tumor-infiltrating lymphocytes in primary liver carcinoma. About the study: Staging placed the tumors at T1-T3 N0M0, and they measured about 4 to 11 cm across. Points from the study as a whole: The study found tumor-adjacent and tumor-blood pairs overlapped less than tumor region pairs. Tumors reached a significantly greater top-250-clone fraction than blood did (p = 0.039). In the absence of sorting, bulk samples left CD4+ and CD8+ repertoires uncompared.

TCR beta cDNA was made from approximately 500 ng total RNA with a constant-region primer. TCR beta libraries came from three nested multiplex PCR rounds using slightly modified ARM-PCR. TRBV1-TRBV30 forward primers and a C-beta reverse primer were used in the first two PCR rounds, which each ran for ten to eleven cycles. TCRdb analysed the multiplex PCR reads with MiXCR anew, one entry per CDR3 protein. The table shows about 320,000 distinct CDR3 sequences, with approximately 58% occurring only once. Per germline, CDR1 SQVTM and CDR2 ANQGSEA. The CDR3 totals 13 residues. Trimming took 3 bases from V and 1 from J, leaving 8 bases between them. The authors took blood RNA from unsorted whole blood and also extracted germline DNA. About this clonotype itself: Its antigen is undetermined. This may come from a read error, since a much larger clone is one base off.

V gene TRBV29-1 combines with J gene TRBJ2-3; D ambiguous. The specimen was peripheral blood. The sequence derives from a woman in her thirties with primary liver carcinoma and hepatitis B virus infection. The CDR3 loop is CSVDRGGTDTQYF. For the CDR3, the DNA is TGCAGCGTTGATAGAGGCGGCACAGATACGCAGTATTTT.